The 7 T cell receptor beta chains given below trace back to one sample, sequenced in a study of tumor-infiltrating lymphocytes in primary liver carcinoma. Germline DNA was also extracted, while the blood RNA originated from unsorted whole blood. Using a constant-region primer together with ProtoScript II reverse transcriptase, TCR beta cDNA was made from 500 to 650 ng of total RNA. Modified slightly, ARM-PCR produced TCR beta libraries over three nested multiplex PCR rounds. With TRBV1-TRBV30 forward primers and a C-beta reverse primer, the first two PCR rounds were run for around 11 cycles each. Via MiXCR, TCRdb re-called the multiplex PCR reads, giving one row per CDR3 protein. The table has approximately 300,000 distinct CDR3 sequences, 50% to 70% seen once. Sequencing input: peripheral blood. Receptors originate from a man in his forties or fifties with primary liver carcinoma and hepatitis B virus infection.

The chain links TRBV5-4 to TRBJ2-2; 8 bases align to TRBD2. V shed 1 base and J 7 bases; nucleotides not matched to a gene: 0. The CDR3 is 13 amino acids. Germline V gene data show CDR1 as SGHNT and CDR2 as YYREEE (reference sequence). DNA for the CDR3: TGTGCCAGCAGCTTGCGGGAGGGCGGGGAGCTGTTTTTT. Amino acids: CASSLREGGELFF.

This clonotype was seen only a few times. The chain links TRBV30 to TRBJ2-1, with D hard to call. V lost 3 bases and J lost 2, with 5 bases in between. The CDR3 is 12 amino acids. Germline V gene lookup returns CDR1 GTSNPN and CDR2 SVGIG (reference sequence). Written as DNA, the CDR3 is TGTGCCTGGAGGGGAACCTACAATGAGCAGTTCTTC. Residues: CAWRGTYNEQFF.

Comments on this clonotype: Given a much more abundant clone one base away, this may be a read error. The chain joins TRBV6-5 to TRBJ2-1, with D possibly TRBD1 on 5 matching bases. Per germline, CDR1 MNHEY and CDR2 SVGAGI. CDR3 length: 15 residues. CDR3 nucleotide sequence: TGTGTCAGCAGTTCGAAGGGGCTACTTTACAATGAGCAGTTCTTC. It specifies CVSSSKGLLYNEQFF.

The chain joins TRBV5-1 to TRBJ2-7, with D possibly called TRBD1 or TRBD2 (5 bases each). The CDR3 has 14 residues. V was pared by 5 bases and J by 0 bases, with 12 bases between. Germline CDR1 reads SGHRS; CDR2 reads YFSETQ. This CDR3 reads CASREDTPSYEQYF. The CDR3 bases are TGCGCCAGCAGGGAGGACACCCCCTCCTACGAGCAGTACTTC.

The V and J genes are TRBV5-1 and TRBJ1-2; no reliable D call. V lost 9 bases and J 4 bases, leaving 16 bases between the germline ends. In germline, CDR1 is SGHRS, CDR2 YFSETQ. The CDR3 runs 13 residues. The chain's CDR3 is CATRQAEGYGYTF. The DNA for the CDR3 is TGCGCCACCCGCCAGGCCGAGGGCTATGGCTACACCTTC.

This clonotype appeared a single time. At one end, the junction sequence differs from germline, possibly due to a read error. The V and J genes are TRBV11-2 and TRBJ2-1, with 7 bases aligning to TRBD2. CDR1 SGHAT and CDR2 FQNNGV come from the germline V gene. The CDR3 spans 14 residues. CDR3 amino acids: CASNLLRDYGGQFF. The CDR3 DNA follows: TGTGCCAGCAACTTACTCCGGGACTACGGTGGGCAGTTCTTC.

This clonotype was detected only a few times. A much larger clone differs from this one at a single base, so this may be a read error. This chain joins TRBV29-1 and TRBJ2-1, with D unresolved. This CDR3 comprises 14 residues. V shed 0 bases and J shed 9 bases, with 15 bases lying between them. CDR1 SQVTM and CDR2 ANQGSEA come from the germline V gene. CDR3 in amino acids: CSVEETSWKVEQFF. CDR3 nucleotide sequence: TGCAGCGTTGAAGAGACAAGCTGGAAGGTTGAGCAGTTCTTC.